This TCR beta chain emerged from a study of T cell responses to AZD1222 COVID-19 vaccine. As regards this clone: Its antigen is unknown.

Regarding the study as a whole: Across spike, vaccine-associated CD4 TCRs were found, dominant at 160-218 and 743-854. Nearly half of spike-specific TCRs reportedly target unmutated variant regions. Once two AZD1222 doses were given, Spike-specific TCR breadth and depth went up. There were mostly white British donors and more females than males, and clonal diversity was possibly underestimated.

The CDR3 is made up of 16 amino acids. CDR1 and CDR2 from the germline V gene are SGHRS and YFSETQ. Deletions cut 3 bases from V and 6 bases from J, with 18 bases between. Repertoires were generated with immunoSEQ multiplex PCR, while TCRdb's copy carries only in-frame clones and drops some. The table lists about 150,000 clones, about 85% of them singletons. The rearrangement links TRBV5-1 to TRBJ2-2, with D perhaps matching TRBD1 or TRBD2 (5 bases each). The sequence was obtained from an adult in good health. Sequencing used peripheral blood, obtained on day 0 of AZD1222 vaccination. The DNA of the CDR3 is TGCGCCAGCAGCTCCGCATTACTAGGGACCGCCGGGGAGCTGTTTTTT. As protein: CASSSALLGTAGELFF.